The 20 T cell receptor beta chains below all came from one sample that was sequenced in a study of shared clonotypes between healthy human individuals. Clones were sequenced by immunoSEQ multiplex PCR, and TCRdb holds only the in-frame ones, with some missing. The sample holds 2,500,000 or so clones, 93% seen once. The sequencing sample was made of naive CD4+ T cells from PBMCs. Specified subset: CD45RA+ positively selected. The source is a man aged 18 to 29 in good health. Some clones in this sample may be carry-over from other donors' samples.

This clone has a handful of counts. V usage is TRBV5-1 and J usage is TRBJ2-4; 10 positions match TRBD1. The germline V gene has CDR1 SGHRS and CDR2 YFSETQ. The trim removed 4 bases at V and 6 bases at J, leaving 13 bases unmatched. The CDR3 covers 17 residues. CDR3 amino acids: CASSETRSGQGSNIQYF. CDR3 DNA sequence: TGCGCCAGCAGCGAAACTCGGTCGGGACAGGGGTCAAACATTCAGTACTTC.

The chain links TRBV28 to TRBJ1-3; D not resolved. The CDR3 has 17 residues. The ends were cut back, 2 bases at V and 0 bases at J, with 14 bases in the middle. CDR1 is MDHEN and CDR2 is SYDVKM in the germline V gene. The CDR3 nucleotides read TGTGCCAGCAGTTTAGTTGGCCTATCCTCCTCTGGAAACACCATATATTTT. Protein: CASSLVGLSSSGNTIYF.

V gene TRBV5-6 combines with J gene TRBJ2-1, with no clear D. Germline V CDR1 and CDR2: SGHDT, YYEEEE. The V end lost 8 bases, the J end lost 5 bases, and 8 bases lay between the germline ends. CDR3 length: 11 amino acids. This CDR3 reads CASATNNEQFF. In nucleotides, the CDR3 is TGTGCCAGTGCTACAAACAATGAGCAGTTCTTC.

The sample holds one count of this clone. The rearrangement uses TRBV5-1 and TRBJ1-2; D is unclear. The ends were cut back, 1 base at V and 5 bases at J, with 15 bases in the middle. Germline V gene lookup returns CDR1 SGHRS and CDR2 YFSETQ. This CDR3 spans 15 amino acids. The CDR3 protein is CASSLLGFPGYGYTF. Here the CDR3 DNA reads TGCGCCAGCAGCTTGTTGGGGTTCCCTGGGTATGGCTACACCTTC.

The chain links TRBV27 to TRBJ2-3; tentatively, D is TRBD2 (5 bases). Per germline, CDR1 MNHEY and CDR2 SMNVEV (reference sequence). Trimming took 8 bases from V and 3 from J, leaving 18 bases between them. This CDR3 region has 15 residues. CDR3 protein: CASAPLAPGTDTQYF. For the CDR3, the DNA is TGTGCCAGCGCCCCTCTCGCCCCGGGGACAGATACGCAGTATTTT.

Here the CDR3 DNA reads TGTGCCTGGGGCCCCCCAGGTGCTTTCTTT. Translation gives CAWGPPGAFF. The chain employs TRBV30 and TRBJ1-1; no firm D call. Germline CDR1 and CDR2: GTSNPN and SVGIG (reference sequence). Trimming left V 5 bases short and J 11 bases short, with 12 bases between. This CDR3 region has 10 residues.

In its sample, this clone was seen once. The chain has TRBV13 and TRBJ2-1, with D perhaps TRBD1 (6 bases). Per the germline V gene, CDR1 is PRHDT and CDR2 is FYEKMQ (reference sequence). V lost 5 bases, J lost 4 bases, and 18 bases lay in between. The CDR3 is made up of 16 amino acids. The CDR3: CASSNMGAEKYNEQFF. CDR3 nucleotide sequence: TGTGCCAGCAGCAATATGGGGGCTGAAAAATACAATGAGCAGTTCTTC.

The CDR3 region has the DNA TGTGCCAGCAGTGGGCAGGCCGGCACAGATACGCAGTATTTT. Protein: CASSGQAGTDTQYF. J is TRBJ2-3 and V is TRBV6-5; D gene unclear. CDR1 MNHEY and CDR2 SVGAGI come from the germline V gene. Trimming took 5 bases from V and 1 from J, leaving 10 bases between them. The CDR3 runs to 14 residues.

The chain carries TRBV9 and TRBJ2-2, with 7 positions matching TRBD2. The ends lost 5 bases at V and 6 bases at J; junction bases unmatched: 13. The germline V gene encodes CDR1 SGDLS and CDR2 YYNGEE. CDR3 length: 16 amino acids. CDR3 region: CASSRQEGRAAGELFF. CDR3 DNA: TGTGCCAGCAGTCGGCAAGAAGGGAGGGCCGCCGGGGAGCTGTTTTTT. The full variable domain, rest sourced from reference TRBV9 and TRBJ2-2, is DSGVTQTPKHLITATGQRVTLRCSPRSGDLSVYWYQQSLDQGLQFLIQYYNGEERAKGNILERFSAQQFPDLHSELNLSSLELGDSALYFCASSRQEGRAAGELFFGEGSRLTVL.

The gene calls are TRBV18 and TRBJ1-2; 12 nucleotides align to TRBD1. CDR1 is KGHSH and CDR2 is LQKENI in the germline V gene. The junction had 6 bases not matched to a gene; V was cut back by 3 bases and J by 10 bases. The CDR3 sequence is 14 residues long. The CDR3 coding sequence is TGTGCCAGCTCACCGGGACAGGGGGCGCTCTCCTACACCTTC. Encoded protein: CASSPGQGALSYTF.

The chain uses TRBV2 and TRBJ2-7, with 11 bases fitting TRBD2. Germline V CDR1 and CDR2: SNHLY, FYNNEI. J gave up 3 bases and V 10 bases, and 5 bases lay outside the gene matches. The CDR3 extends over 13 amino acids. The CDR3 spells CATSGTSGYEQYF. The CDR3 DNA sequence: TGTGCCACCTCCGGGACTAGCGGCTACGAGCAGTACTTC. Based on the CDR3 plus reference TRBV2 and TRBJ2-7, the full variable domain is EPEVTQTPSHQVTQMGQEVILRCVPISNHLYFYWYRQILGQKVEFLVSFYNNEISEKSEIFDDQFSVERPDGSNFTLKIRSTKLEDSAMYFCATSGTSGYEQYFGPGTRLTVT.

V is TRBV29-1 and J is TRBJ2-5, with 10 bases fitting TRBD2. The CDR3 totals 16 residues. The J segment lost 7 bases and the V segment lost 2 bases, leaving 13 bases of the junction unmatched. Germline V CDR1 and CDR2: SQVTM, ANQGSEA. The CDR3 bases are TGCAGCGTTGAAAGGTCTAGCGGGAGCCCCGGGGGGACCCAGTACTTC. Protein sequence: CSVERSSGSPGGTQYF.

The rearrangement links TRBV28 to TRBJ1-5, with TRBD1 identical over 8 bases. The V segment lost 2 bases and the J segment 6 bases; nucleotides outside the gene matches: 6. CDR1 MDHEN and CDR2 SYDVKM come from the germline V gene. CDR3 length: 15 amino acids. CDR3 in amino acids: CASSLMTGVVQPQHF. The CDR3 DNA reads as TGTGCCAGCAGTTTAATGACAGGGGTAGTTCAGCCCCAGCATTTT.

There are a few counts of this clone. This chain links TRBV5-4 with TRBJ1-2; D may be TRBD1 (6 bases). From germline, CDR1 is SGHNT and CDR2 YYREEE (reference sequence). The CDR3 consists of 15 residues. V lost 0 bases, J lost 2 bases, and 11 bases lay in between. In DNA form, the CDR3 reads TGTGCCAGCAGCTTGGGCAACAGGGCGAACTATGGCTACACCTTC. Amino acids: CASSLGNRANYGYTF. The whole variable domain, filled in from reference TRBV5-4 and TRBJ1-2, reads ETGVTQSPTHLIKTRGQQVTLRCSSQSGHNTVSWYQQALGQGPQFIFQYYREEENGRGNFPPRFSGLQFPNYSSELNVNALELDDSALYLCASSLGNRANYGYTFGSGTRLTVV.

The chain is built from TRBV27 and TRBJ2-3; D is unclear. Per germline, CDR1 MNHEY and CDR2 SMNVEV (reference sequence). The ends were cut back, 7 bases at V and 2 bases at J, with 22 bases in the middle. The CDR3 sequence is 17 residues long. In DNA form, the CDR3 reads TGTGCCAGCATTGGGTCTAACGTTCTATTCTCCACAGATACGCAGTATTTT. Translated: CASIGSNVLFSTDTQYF.

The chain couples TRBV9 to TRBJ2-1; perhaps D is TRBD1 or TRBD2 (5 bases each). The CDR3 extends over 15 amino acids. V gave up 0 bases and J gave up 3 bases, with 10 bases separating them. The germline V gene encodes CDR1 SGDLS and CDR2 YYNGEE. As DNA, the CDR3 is TGTGCCAGCAGCGTAGGAGGGGCGGACTACAATGAGCAGTTCTTC. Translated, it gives CASSVGGADYNEQFF.

DNA of the CDR3: TGTGCCAGCAGCTTCGCACAGGGTTTAAAGGAGACCCAGTACTTC. As protein: CASSFAQGLKETQYF. The chain links TRBV5-4 to TRBJ2-5, with D perhaps matching TRBD1 (6 bases). V lost 2 bases to trimming and J lost 5 bases, with 16 bases between them. The CDR3 contains 15 residues. CDR1 and CDR2 (germline): SGHNT, YYREEE (reference sequence).

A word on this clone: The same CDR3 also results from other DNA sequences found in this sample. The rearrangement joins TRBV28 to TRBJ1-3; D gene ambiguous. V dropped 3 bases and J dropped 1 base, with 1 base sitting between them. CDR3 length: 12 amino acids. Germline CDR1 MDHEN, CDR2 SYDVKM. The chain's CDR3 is CASSFSGNTIYF. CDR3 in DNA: TGTGCCAGCAGTTTTTCTGGAAACACCATATATTTT.

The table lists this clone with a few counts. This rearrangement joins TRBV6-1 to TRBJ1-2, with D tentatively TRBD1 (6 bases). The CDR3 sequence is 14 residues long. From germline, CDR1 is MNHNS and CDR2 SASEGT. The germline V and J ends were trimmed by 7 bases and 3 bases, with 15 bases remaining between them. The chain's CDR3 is CASTDPGHHYGYTF. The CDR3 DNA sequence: TGTGCCAGCACTGACCCGGGACACCACTATGGCTACACCTTC.

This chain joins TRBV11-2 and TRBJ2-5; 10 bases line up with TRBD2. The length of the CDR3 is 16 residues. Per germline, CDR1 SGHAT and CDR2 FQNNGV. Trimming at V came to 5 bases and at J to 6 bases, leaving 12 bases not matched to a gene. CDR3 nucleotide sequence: TGTGCCAGCAGCGGTCCGAGCGGGAGGGCAGGGAAGACCCAGTACTTC. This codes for CASSGPSGRAGKTQYF.